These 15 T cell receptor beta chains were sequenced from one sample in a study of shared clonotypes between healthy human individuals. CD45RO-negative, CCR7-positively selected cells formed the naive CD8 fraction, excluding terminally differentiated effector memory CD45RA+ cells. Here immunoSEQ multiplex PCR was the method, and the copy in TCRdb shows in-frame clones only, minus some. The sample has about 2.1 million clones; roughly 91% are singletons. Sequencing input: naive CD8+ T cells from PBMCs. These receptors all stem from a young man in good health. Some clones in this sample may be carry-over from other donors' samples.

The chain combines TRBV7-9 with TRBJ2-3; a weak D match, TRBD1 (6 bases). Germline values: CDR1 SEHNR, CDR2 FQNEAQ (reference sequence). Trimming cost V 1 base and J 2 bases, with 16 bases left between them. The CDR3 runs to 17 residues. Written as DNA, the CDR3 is TGTGCCAGCAGCTTAGAGTTTTTGGACAGCCCCACAGATACGCAGTATTTT. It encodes CASSLEFLDSPTDTQYF.

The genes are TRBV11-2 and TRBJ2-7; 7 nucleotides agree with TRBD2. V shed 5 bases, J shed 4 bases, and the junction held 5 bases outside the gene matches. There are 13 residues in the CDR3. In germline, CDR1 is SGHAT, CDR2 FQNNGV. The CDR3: CASSPGGRYEQYF. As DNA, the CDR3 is TGTGCCAGCAGCCCGGGGGGTCGGTACGAGCAGTACTTC.

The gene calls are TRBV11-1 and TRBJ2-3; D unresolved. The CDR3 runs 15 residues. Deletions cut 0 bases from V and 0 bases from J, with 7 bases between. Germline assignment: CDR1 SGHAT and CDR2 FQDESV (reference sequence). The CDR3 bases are TGTGCCAGCAGCTTAGCGAAGACCAGCACAGATACGCAGTATTTT. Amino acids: CASSLAKTSTDTQYF. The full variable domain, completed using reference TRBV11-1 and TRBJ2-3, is EAEVAQSPRYKITEKSQAVAFWCDPISGHATLYWYRQILGQGPELLVQFQDESVVDDSQLPKDRFSAERLKGVDSTLKIQPAELGDSAMYLCASSLAKTSTDTQYFGPGTRLTVL.

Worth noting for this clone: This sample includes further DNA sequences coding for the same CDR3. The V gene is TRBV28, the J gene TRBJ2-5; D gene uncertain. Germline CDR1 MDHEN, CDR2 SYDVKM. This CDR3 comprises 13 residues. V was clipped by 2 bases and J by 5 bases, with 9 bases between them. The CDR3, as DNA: TGTGCCAGCAGTTTAGGGGTTAGGGAGACCCAGTACTTC. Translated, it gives CASSLGVRETQYF. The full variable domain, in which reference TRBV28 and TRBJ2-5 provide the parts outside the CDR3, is DVKVTQSSRYLVKRTGEKVFLECVQDMDHENMFWYRQDPGLGLRLIYFSYDVKMKEKGDIPEGYSVSREKKERFSLILESASTNQTSMYLCASSLGVRETQYFGPGTRLLVL.

The CDR3 sequence is CASGNRDGQETQYF. DNA for the CDR3: TGTGCTAGTGGTAACCGGGACGGCCAAGAGACCCAGTACTTC. V is TRBV12-5 and J is TRBJ2-5; D possibly matches TRBD1 or TRBD2 (5 bases each). This CDR3 spans 14 amino acids. Germline-derived CDR1 and CDR2 are LGHNT and FRNRAP. V was shortened by 5 bases and J by 1 base, with 11 bases between the two germline ends.

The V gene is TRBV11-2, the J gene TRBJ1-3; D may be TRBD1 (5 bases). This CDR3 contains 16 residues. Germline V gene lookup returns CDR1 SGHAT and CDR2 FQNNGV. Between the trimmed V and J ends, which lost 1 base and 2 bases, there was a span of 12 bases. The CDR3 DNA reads TGTGCCAGCAGCTTAGGCGGGGGTCAGACTGGAAACACCATATATTTT. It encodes CASSLGGGQTGNTIYF.

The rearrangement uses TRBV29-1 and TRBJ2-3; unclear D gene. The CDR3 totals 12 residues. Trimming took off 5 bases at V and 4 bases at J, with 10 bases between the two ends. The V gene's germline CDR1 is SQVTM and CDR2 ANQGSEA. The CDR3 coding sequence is TGCAGCGTTAGGACCCCCTCAGATACGCAGTATTTT. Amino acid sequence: CSVRTPSDTQYF.

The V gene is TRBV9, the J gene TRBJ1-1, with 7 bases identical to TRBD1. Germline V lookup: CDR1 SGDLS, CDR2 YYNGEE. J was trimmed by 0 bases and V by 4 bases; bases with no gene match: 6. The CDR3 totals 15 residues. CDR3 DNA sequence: TGTGCCAGCAGCCAATTACAGGGGTTGAACACTGAAGCTTTCTTT. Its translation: CASSQLQGLNTEAFF. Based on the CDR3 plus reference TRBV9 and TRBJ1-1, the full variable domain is DSGVTQTPKHLITATGQRVTLRCSPRSGDLSVYWYQQSLDQGLQFLIQYYNGEERAKGNILERFSAQQFPDLHSELNLSSLELGDSALYFCASSQLQGLNTEAFFGQGTRLTVV.

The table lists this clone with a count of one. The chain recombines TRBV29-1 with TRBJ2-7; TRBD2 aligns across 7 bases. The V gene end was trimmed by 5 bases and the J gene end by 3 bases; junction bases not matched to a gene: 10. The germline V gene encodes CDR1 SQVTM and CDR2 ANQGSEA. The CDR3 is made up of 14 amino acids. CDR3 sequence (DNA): TGCAGCGTTTCCGGGGGTAGCGGGCACTACGAGCAGTACTTC. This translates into CSVSGGSGHYEQYF.

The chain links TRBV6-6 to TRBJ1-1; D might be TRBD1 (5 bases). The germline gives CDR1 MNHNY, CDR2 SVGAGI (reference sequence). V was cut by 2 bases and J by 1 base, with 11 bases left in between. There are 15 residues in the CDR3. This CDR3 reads CASSYRDGWNTEAFF. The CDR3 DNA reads TGTGCCAGCAGTTACAGGGACGGATGGAACACTGAAGCTTTCTTT.

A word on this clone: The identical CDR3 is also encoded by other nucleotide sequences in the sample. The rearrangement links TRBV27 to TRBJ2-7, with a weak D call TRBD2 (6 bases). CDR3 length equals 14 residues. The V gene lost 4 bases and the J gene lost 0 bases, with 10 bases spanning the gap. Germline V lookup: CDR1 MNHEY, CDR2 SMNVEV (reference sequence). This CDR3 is CASSSRDSSYEQYF. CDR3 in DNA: TGTGCCAGCAGTTCCCGGGACTCCTCCTACGAGCAGTACTTC.

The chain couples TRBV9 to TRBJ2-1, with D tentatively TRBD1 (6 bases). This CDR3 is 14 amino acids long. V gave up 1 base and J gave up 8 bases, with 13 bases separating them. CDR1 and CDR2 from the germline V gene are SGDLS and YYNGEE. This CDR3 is CASSVLEGVDEQFF. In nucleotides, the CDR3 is TGTGCCAGCAGCGTATTAGAGGGGGTCGATGAGCAGTTCTTC.

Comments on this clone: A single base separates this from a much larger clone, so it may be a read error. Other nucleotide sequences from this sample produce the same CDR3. Here the CDR3 DNA reads TGTGCCAGCAGCGGCTCCTACGAGCAGTACTTC. Residues: CASSGSYEQYF. The rearrangement uses TRBV9 and TRBJ2-7; no firm D call. CDR3 length: 11 residues. Trimming shortened V by 3 bases and J by 0 bases, and 1 base separated the two germline ends. Germline CDR1 reads SGDLS; CDR2 reads YYNGEE.

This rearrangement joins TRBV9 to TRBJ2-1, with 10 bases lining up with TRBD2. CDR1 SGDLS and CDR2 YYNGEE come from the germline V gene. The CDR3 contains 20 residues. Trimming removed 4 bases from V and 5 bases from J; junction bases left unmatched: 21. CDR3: CASSRWWTSGSNAINNEQFF. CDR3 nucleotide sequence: TGTGCCAGCAGCCGTTGGTGGACTAGCGGATCGAACGCTATAAACAATGAGCAGTTCTTC.

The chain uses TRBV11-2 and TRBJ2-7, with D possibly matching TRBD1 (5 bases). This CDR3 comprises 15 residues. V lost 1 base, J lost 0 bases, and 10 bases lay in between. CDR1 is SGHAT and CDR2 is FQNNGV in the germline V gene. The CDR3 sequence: CASSLAPDISYEQYF. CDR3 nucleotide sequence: TGTGCCAGCAGCTTAGCACCGGACATCTCCTACGAGCAGTACTTC. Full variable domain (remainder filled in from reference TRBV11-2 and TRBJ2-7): EAGVAQSPRYKIIEKRQSVAFWCNPISGHATLYWYQQILGQGPKLLIQFQNNGVVDDSQLPKDRFSAERLKGVDSTLKIQPAKLEDSAVYLCASSLAPDISYEQYFGPGTRLTVT.